Below, 10 T cell receptor beta chains from the same sample are listed, as sequenced in a study of blood T cell repertoires in COVID-19. Sequenced by immunoSEQ multiplex PCR; TCRdb stores in-frame clones only, minus some. The data show about 60,000 clones, 86% seen once. The sample was peripheral blood. The receptors were gathered from a man aged 40-50 years with acute or convalescent COVID-19.

This clone was detected only a few times. The DNA of the CDR3 is TGTGCCAGCAGCTTAACGGGACAGGGCCTCTATGGCTACACCTTC. Protein product: CASSLTGQGLYGYTF. The chain employs TRBV7-2 and TRBJ1-2; 9 nucleotides match TRBD1. The germline V gene has CDR1 SGHTA and CDR2 FQGNSA. This CDR3 contains 15 residues. V lost 2 bases to trimming and J lost 4 bases; unmatched junction nucleotides: 5.

V usage is TRBV10-3 and J usage is TRBJ1-2; D is unresolved. V lost 5 bases and J lost 4, with 20 bases in between. Germline loops: CDR1 ENHRY, CDR2 SYGVKD. This CDR3 comprises 16 residues. Here the CDR3 DNA reads TGTGCCATCAGTACCCACCATGTAACTGGTCTCTATGGCTACACCTTC. Translation: CAISTHHVTGLYGYTF.

This clone has only one observation. This sequence joins TRBV19 and TRBJ1-1; possible D gene TRBD1, 6 bases. The V end was cut by 6 bases, the J end by 6 bases, with 20 bases between. The CDR3 is 15 residues long. CDR1 LNHDA and CDR2 SQIVND come from the germline V gene (reference sequence). CDR3 in amino acids: CASSPTRGGGAEAFF. DNA for the CDR3: TGTGCCAGTAGCCCTACCCGGGGAGGGGGGGCTGAAGCTTTCTTT. The full variable domain, with the rest looked up from reference TRBV19 and TRBJ1-1, is DGGITQSPKYLFRKEGQNVTLSCEQNLNHDAMYWYRQDPGQGLRLIYYSQIVNDFQKGDIAEGYSVSREKKESFPLTVTSAQKNPTAFYLCASSPTRGGGAEAFFGQGTRLTVV.

This clone was counted only a few times. The V gene is TRBV18, the J gene TRBJ1-1; D might be TRBD1 (5 bases). V gave up 3 bases and J gave up 8 bases, with 10 bases separating them. The CDR3 spans 12 residues. CDR1 is KGHSH and CDR2 is LQKENI in the germline V gene. Here the CDR3 reads CASSPGGAEAFF. The CDR3 bases are TGTGCCAGCTCACCCGGCGGGGCCGAAGCTTTCTTT.

The V and J genes are TRBV5-1 and TRBJ2-7; 10 bases map to TRBD1. CDR1 is SGHRS, CDR2 YFSETQ, per germline. Trimming at V came to 9 bases and at J to 4 bases, leaving 10 bases not matched to a gene. The CDR3 contains 14 residues. This chain's CDR3 is CATSSTGGNYEQYF. The CDR3 region has the DNA TGCGCCACCTCTTCGACAGGGGGCAATTACGAGCAGTACTTC.

The count of this clone is one. J is TRBJ1-1 and V is TRBV5-4; D possibly corresponds to TRBD1 (6 bases). The CDR3 totals 15 residues. CDR1 is SGHNT and CDR2 is YYREEE in the germline V gene (reference sequence). Trimming took 4 bases from V and 6 from J, leaving 19 bases between them. This chain's CDR3 is CASSPPGQRRPEAFF. DNA of the CDR3: TGTGCCAGCAGCCCACCAGGACAGAGGAGGCCTGAAGCTTTCTTT.

The genes are TRBV4-1 and TRBJ2-5, with 8 bases identical to TRBD2. Germline CDR1 reads MGHRA; CDR2 reads YSYEKL. Trimming took 4 bases from V and 5 from J; bases not matched to a gene: 18. The CDR3 covers 18 residues. In nucleotides, the CDR3 is TGCGCCAGCAGCCCGTCCGTGATTCGGCGGGGGGCGGGGGAGACCCAGTACTTC. Translated, it gives CASSPSVIRRGAGETQYF.

The chain links TRBV4-1 to TRBJ1-2; no clear D. CDR1 is MGHRA, CDR2 YSYEKL, per germline. The CDR3 consists of 18 residues. V was pared by 3 bases and J by 4 bases, with 24 bases between. The CDR3 protein is CASSQPSTRETRFYGYTF. The CDR3 DNA reads TGCGCCAGCAGCCAGCCCTCCACGAGGGAAACACGGTTCTATGGCTACACCTTC.

The V gene is TRBV15, the J gene TRBJ2-3, with 8 bases that match TRBD2. This CDR3 is built from 16 residues. Trimming cost V 0 bases and J 2 bases; bases outside gene matches: 4. CDR1 is LNHNV, CDR2 YYDKDF, per germline (reference sequence). For the CDR3, the DNA is TGTGCCACCAGCAGAGAAGGGCGGGGGGACACAGATACGCAGTATTTT. It yields the protein CATSREGRGDTDTQYF.

A word on this clone: One junction end does not reproduce the germline sequence, and a read error may be involved. The chain combines TRBV24-1 with TRBJ1-2; D perhaps matches TRBD1 (6 bases). Germline CDR1 is KGHDR and CDR2 is SFDVKD. The CDR3 loop spans 14 amino acids. The CDR3: CATSDSGQIYDYTF. CDR3 sequence (DNA): TGTGCCACCAGTGACTCTGGACAGATCTATGACTACACCTTC.